This passage covers 32 T cell receptor beta chains from one sample sequenced in a study of Ad26.COV2.S vaccination and SARS-CoV-2 variants. Sample treatment: some 19 received Ad26.COV2.S at low or high dose, single or two shots; about 5 received placebo; per-sample allocation not given. Specimens were obtained on day 63 following the first vaccine or placebo injection. The data were produced by immunoSEQ multiplex PCR, yet TCRdb's version contains in-frame clones alone and is incomplete. The sample holds hundreds of thousands of clones; over 75% are singletons and the top ten take roughly 3.6%. Sequencing was performed on peripheral blood, taken in a trial of Ad26.COV2.S vaccine versus placebo. The receptors stem from a person between 18 and 65 years old who received the Ad26.COV2.S COVID-19 vaccine or a placebo.

The CDR3 nucleotides are TGCGCCAGCAACCTCCAGGGGGCACTGCCCAAGCGGCCCCAGCATTTT. Translation gives CASNLQGALPKRPQHF. The J gene is TRBJ1-5, the V gene TRBV23-1; TRBD1 agrees at 8 bases. TRBV23-1 counts as an open reading frame of uncertain function. V lost 7 bases and J lost 9; bases outside the gene matches: 17. The CDR3 has 16 amino acids.

This clone showed up just a few times. The chain carries TRBV19 and TRBJ1-5; 8 bases are a match to TRBD1. Per the germline V gene, CDR1 is LNHDA and CDR2 is SQIVND (reference sequence). The junction had 10 bases not matched to a gene; V was cut back by 5 bases and J by 7 bases. The CDR3 length is 15 residues. The CDR3 region is CASSSRTGLGQPQHF. In nucleotides, the CDR3 is TGTGCCAGTAGTTCAAGGACAGGGTTAGGACAGCCCCAGCATTTT.

The chain couples TRBV20-1 to TRBJ2-3, with D possibly matching TRBD1 (6 bases). The CDR3 runs 14 residues. Trimming cost V 5 bases and J 3 bases, with 15 bases left between them. The germline V gene encodes CDR1 DFQATT and CDR2 SNEGSKA (reference sequence). The CDR3 spells CSAGGPGETDTQYF. CDR3 nucleotide sequence: TGCAGTGCTGGTGGTCCAGGGGAGACAGATACGCAGTATTTT.

CDR3 nucleotide sequence: TGTGCCAGCTCTCCAGACAGGGATCCCACCACAACTAATGAAAAACTGTTTTTT. This sequence encodes CASSPDRDPTTTNEKLFF. This sequence joins TRBV18 and TRBJ1-4, with 7 bases matching TRBD1. In germline, CDR1 is KGHSH, CDR2 LQKENI. Losses at the gene ends were 6 bases for V and 0 bases for J; bases not matched to a gene: 13. This CDR3 is built from 18 residues.

The chain links TRBV18 to TRBJ2-7; 9 nucleotides match TRBD1. The J segment lost 2 bases and the V segment lost 2 bases, leaving 4 bases of the junction unmatched. The CDR3 sequence is 15 residues long. CDR1 and CDR2 from the germline V gene are KGHSH and LQKENI. CDR3: CASSPTGGLTYEQYF. CDR3 nucleotide sequence: TGTGCCAGCTCACCAACAGGGGGCCTAACCTACGAGCAGTACTTC.

The V gene is TRBV7-6, the J gene TRBJ2-3, with TRBD1 identical over 8 bases. The V gene's germline CDR1 is SGHVS and CDR2 FNYEAQ. V shed 1 base, J shed 1 base, and the junction held 1 base outside the gene matches. The CDR3 is 15 residues long. The CDR3 sequence: CASSLVDRGTDTQYF. The CDR3 nucleotides are TGTGCCAGCAGCTTAGTGGACAGGGGCACAGATACGCAGTATTTT.

This clone was observed a handful of times. The chain links TRBV5-1 to TRBJ1-1; 7 bases match TRBD1. In germline, CDR1 is SGHRS, CDR2 YFSETQ. The V gene end was trimmed by 0 bases and the J gene end by 1 base; junction bases not matched to a gene: 6. The CDR3 length is 16 residues. The DNA of the CDR3 is TGCGCCAGCAGCTTGGCCAGGGGGGCTGAGAACACTGAAGCTTTCTTT. It codes for CASSLARGAENTEAFF.

The chain uses TRBV7-9 and TRBJ2-3; D is perhaps TRBD1 or TRBD2 (5 bases each). The length of the CDR3 is 17 residues. Germline V lookup: CDR1 SEHNR, CDR2 FQNEAQ (reference sequence). V was pared by 1 base and J by 1 base, with 15 bases between. The CDR3 DNA reads TGTGCCAGCAGCTTAGACCGTGAGGGGTCGGGCACAGATACGCAGTATTTT. Translation: CASSLDREGSGTDTQYF. The full variable domain, with the rest looked up from reference TRBV7-9 and TRBJ2-3, is DTGVSQNPRHKITKRGQNVTFRCDPISEHNRLYWYRQTLGQGPEFLTYFQNEAQLEKSRLLSDRFSAERPKGSFSTLEIQRTEQGDSAMYLCASSLDREGSGTDTQYFGPGTRLTVL.

The V and J genes are TRBV12-5 and TRBJ1-2; maybe TRBD1 (5 bases). Germline CDR1 LGHNT, CDR2 FRNRAP. There are 14 residues in the CDR3. V lost 5 bases, J lost 4 bases, and 14 bases lay in between. The chain's CDR3 is CASGPGAGGYGYTF. CDR3 coding DNA: TGTGCTAGTGGTCCCGGGGCAGGCGGCTATGGCTACACCTTC. The full variable domain, its missing parts supplied by reference TRBV12-5 and TRBJ1-2, is DARVTQTPRHKVTEMGQEVTMRCQPILGHNTVFWYRQTMMQGLELLAYFRNRAPLDDSGMPKDRFSAEMPDATLATLKIQPSEPRDSAVYFCASGPGAGGYGYTFGSGTRLTVV.

The V and J genes are TRBV5-8 and TRBJ1-1; TRBD1 might be the D (5 bases). The CDR3 is 13 residues long. Trimming stripped 1 base from V and 6 bases from J, with 10 bases between. Germline V gene sequence: CDR1 SGHTS, CDR2 YDEGEE. CDR3 loop: CASSLSGLAEAFF. In DNA, the CDR3 is TGTGCCAGCAGCTTGTCAGGGCTAGCTGAAGCTTTCTTT.

V usage is TRBV11-2 and J usage is TRBJ1-6; 7 bases match TRBD1. In germline, CDR1 is SGHAT, CDR2 FQNNGV. The CDR3 length is 15 residues. The ends lost 5 bases at V and 10 bases at J; junction bases unmatched: 11. Here the CDR3 DNA reads TGTGCCAGCAGCCCCCCGGACAGGATTCGATCACCCCTCCACTTT. It encodes CASSPPDRIRSPLHF.

This chain links TRBV28 with TRBJ2-2; D might be TRBD1 (6 bases). Deletions cut 7 bases from V and 3 bases from J, with 18 bases between. The CDR3 runs 16 residues. Germline loops: CDR1 MDHEN, CDR2 SYDVKM. The CDR3 sequence is CASTNPGTRDTGELFF. The DNA for the CDR3 is TGTGCCAGCACCAATCCCGGGACAAGGGACACCGGGGAGCTGTTTTTT. The complete variable domain, with remaining parts taken from reference TRBV28 and TRBJ2-2, reads DVKVTQSSRYLVKRTGEKVFLECVQDMDHENMFWYRQDPGLGLRLIYFSYDVKMKEKGDIPEGYSVSREKKERFSLILESASTNQTSMYLCASTNPGTRDTGELFFGEGSRLTVL.

V and J are TRBV10-2 and TRBJ2-5; D might be TRBD1 or TRBD2, each matching 5 bases. There are 14 residues in the CDR3. V gave up 0 bases and J gave up 5 bases, with 10 bases separating them. Germline V lookup: CDR1 WSHSY, CDR2 SAAADI. As DNA, the CDR3 is TGCGCCAGCAGTGAGTCTCCTGGGACGGAGACCCAGTACTTC. Translated, it gives CASSESPGTETQYF.

The CDR3, as DNA: TGTGCCACCATATCAATGACAGGTCGCTATGGCTACACCTTC. Translation: CATISMTGRYGYTF. This sequence joins TRBV5-6 and TRBJ1-2; D perhaps matches TRBD1 (6 bases). The CDR3 has 14 residues. Between the trimmed V and J ends, which lost 9 bases and 4 bases, there was a span of 19 bases. Germline V gives CDR1 SGHDT, CDR2 YYEEEE.

The CDR3 DNA follows: TGTGCCAGCAGCGTAGGGGGTGGAGGAGGGACTGAAGCTTTCTTT. This translates into CASSVGGGGGTEAFF. The chain joins TRBV9 to TRBJ1-1; D gene uncertain. Trimming stripped 0 bases from V and 5 bases from J, with 14 bases between. The CDR3 is 15 amino acids. The germline CDR1 and CDR2 sequences are SGDLS and YYNGEE.

The chain joins TRBV6-5 to TRBJ1-2; tentative D call: TRBD1 (6 bases). The germline V gene encodes CDR1 MNHEY and CDR2 SVGAGI. Trimming stripped 7 bases from V and 1 base from J, with 16 bases between. The CDR3 is made up of 15 amino acids. The chain's CDR3 is CASTSLEGDNYGYTF. CDR3 bases: TGTGCCAGCACCTCCCTAGAGGGGGATAACTATGGCTACACCTTC.

This chain uses TRBV9 with TRBJ2-1; no clear D. CDR1 SGDLS and CDR2 YYNGEE come from the germline V gene. This CDR3 region has 15 residues. Trimming pared 0 bases from V and 1 base from J, leaving 8 bases between. The CDR3 spells CASSVGDTSYNEQFF. Here the CDR3 DNA reads TGTGCCAGCAGCGTAGGAGACACGTCCTACAATGAGCAGTTCTTC.

Written as DNA, the CDR3 is TGTGCCAGCAGCCAAGAGGTCGGGCGGGGGGGAGAGACCCAGTACTTC. It is translated as CASSQEVGRGGETQYF. V and J are TRBV3-1 (or the pseudogene TRBV3-2) and TRBJ2-5; 9 bases are shared with TRBD2. CDR1 and CDR2 (germline): LGHDT, YNNKEL (reference sequence). This CDR3 region has 16 residues. J was trimmed by 4 bases and V by 0 bases; bases with no gene match: 6.

The V gene is TRBV2, the J gene TRBJ2-7, with D possibly being TRBD2 (6 bases). V lost 10 bases and J 3 bases, leaving 19 bases between the germline ends. The V gene's germline CDR1 is SNHLY and CDR2 FYNNEI. The CDR3 is 14 amino acids. As DNA, the CDR3 is TGTGCCACCACCGGTGAGGGCGGGGTCTACGAGCAGTACTTC. As protein: CATTGEGGVYEQYF.

The chain has TRBV6-5 and TRBJ1-4; D gene unclear. V was pared by 6 bases and J by 4 bases, with 12 bases between. The CDR3 runs 14 residues. CDR1 MNHEY and CDR2 SVGAGI come from the germline V gene. The chain's CDR3 is CASSKGRVNEKLFF. CDR3 DNA sequence: TGTGCCAGCAGCAAAGGGAGGGTTAATGAAAAACTGTTTTTT.

V gene TRBV9 combines with J gene TRBJ1-4; 9 positions match TRBD1. Germline V gene data show CDR1 as SGDLS and CDR2 as YYNGEE. The CDR3 totals 17 residues. With V trimmed by 4 bases and J by 4 bases, 11 bases remained unmatched. DNA of the CDR3: TGTGCCAGCAGCCCGAGGACAGGGGCGAGGAGTAATGAAAAACTGTTTTTT. It translates to CASSPRTGARSNEKLFF.

The rearrangement links TRBV7-9 to TRBJ1-5; 8 bases line up with TRBD1. This CDR3 spans 15 amino acids. Germline CDR1 and CDR2: SEHNR and FQNEAQ (reference sequence). With V trimmed by 1 base and J by 2 bases, 1 base remained unmatched. DNA for the CDR3: TGTGCCAGCAGCTTAGGGACAGGGCGCAATCAGCCCCAGCATTTT. Protein product: CASSLGTGRNQPQHF.

A word on this clone: Other DNA sequences in this specimen translate into the identical CDR3. The genes are TRBV5-6 and TRBJ2-7, with TRBD1 as a possible D gene (6 bases). From germline, CDR1 is SGHDT and CDR2 YYEEEE. The V and J ends lost 2 bases and 3 bases respectively, with 12 bases between them. The CDR3 loop spans 14 amino acids. The CDR3 bases are TGTGCCAGCAGCTTAGGGCAGGGGAGCTACGAGCAGTACTTC. It specifies CASSLGQGSYEQYF.

The chain links TRBV4-3 to TRBJ2-1, with 11 bases fitting TRBD2. The V segment lost 4 bases and the J segment 0 bases; nucleotides outside the gene matches: 14. The length of the CDR3 is 20 residues. Germline-derived CDR1 and CDR2 are LGHNA and YSLEER. The CDR3 DNA reads as TGCGCCAGCAGCCCGACCGGACTAGCGGGTCACCTGATCTCCTACAATGAGCAGTTCTTC. Protein: CASSPTGLAGHLISYNEQFF.

The chain links TRBV13 to TRBJ1-1; D uncertain. V gave up 3 bases and J gave up 1 base, with 6 bases separating them. Germline loops: CDR1 PRHDT, CDR2 FYEKMQ (reference sequence). The CDR3 extends over 13 amino acids. CDR3 DNA: TGTGCCAGCAGCTTTCAGAGGAACACTGAAGCTTTCTTT. Translated: CASSFQRNTEAFF.

The chain combines TRBV5-4 with TRBJ2-3, with D uncertain. CDR1 is SGHNT and CDR2 is YYREEE in the germline V gene (reference sequence). V was shortened by 1 base and J by 6 bases, with 9 bases between the two germline ends. This CDR3 is 13 amino acids long. The CDR3 bases are TGTGCCAGCAGCTTGCCCTCTGAGGATACGCAGTATTTT. It yields the protein CASSLPSEDTQYF.

This clone was observed a handful of times. The chain recombines TRBV7-9 with TRBJ2-1; 9 nucleotides match TRBD1. The germline gives CDR1 SEHNR, CDR2 FQNEAQ (reference sequence). The CDR3 is 14 residues long. The junction had 8 bases not matched to a gene; V was cut back by 8 bases and J by 6 bases. CDR3 sequence reads: CASASGQGSNEQFF. The CDR3 nucleotides are TGTGCCAGCGCTTCGGGACAGGGAAGCAATGAGCAGTTCTTC.

The V and J genes are TRBV5-6 and TRBJ1-2; D remains ambiguous. The V end was cut by 7 bases, the J end by 2 bases, with 15 bases between. The CDR3 has 14 amino acids. Germline CDR1 reads SGHDT; CDR2 reads YYEEEE. The CDR3 DNA reads as TGTGCCAGCGGACCCGGACGGTGGAACTATGGCTACACCTTC. Translated, it gives CASGPGRWNYGYTF.

The J gene is TRBJ2-5, the V gene TRBV5-1, with 9 bases matching TRBD2. The CDR3 is made up of 17 amino acids. Germline loops: CDR1 SGHRS, CDR2 YFSETQ. J gave up 4 bases and V 1 base, and 11 bases lay outside the gene matches. CDR3 coding DNA: TGCGCCAGCAGCTTGATCTTAGCGGGGGCCTTGGGAGAGACCCAGTACTTC. This gives the protein CASSLILAGALGETQYF.

This chain links TRBV12-5 with TRBJ2-4, with TRBD2 matching over 11 bases. The CDR3 length is 17 residues. J was trimmed by 0 bases and V by 2 bases; bases with no gene match: 3. Germline values: CDR1 LGHNT, CDR2 FRNRAP. The CDR3 is CASGLRLAGLAKNIQYF. As DNA, the CDR3 is TGTGCTAGTGGTTTGCGACTAGCGGGACTAGCCAAAAACATTCAGTACTTC.

The table lists this clone with a few counts. The CDR3 DNA follows: TGTGCCAGTAAAGGTACAGGCAATCAGCCCCAGCATTTT. This encodes CASKGTGNQPQHF. The chain uses TRBV19 and TRBJ1-5; D not certain. Trimming stripped 7 bases from V and 2 bases from J, with 9 bases between. Germline V lookup: CDR1 LNHDA, CDR2 SQIVND (reference sequence). The CDR3 loop spans 13 amino acids.

The V call is TRBV20-1, the J call TRBJ2-3; no firm D call. CDR3 size: 10 residues. V lost 6 bases and J lost 2, with 3 bases in between. CDR1 DFQATT and CDR2 SNEGSKA come from the germline V gene (reference sequence). The CDR3 DNA is TGCAGTGCCTACACAGATACGCAGTATTTT. This encodes CSAYTDTQYF.